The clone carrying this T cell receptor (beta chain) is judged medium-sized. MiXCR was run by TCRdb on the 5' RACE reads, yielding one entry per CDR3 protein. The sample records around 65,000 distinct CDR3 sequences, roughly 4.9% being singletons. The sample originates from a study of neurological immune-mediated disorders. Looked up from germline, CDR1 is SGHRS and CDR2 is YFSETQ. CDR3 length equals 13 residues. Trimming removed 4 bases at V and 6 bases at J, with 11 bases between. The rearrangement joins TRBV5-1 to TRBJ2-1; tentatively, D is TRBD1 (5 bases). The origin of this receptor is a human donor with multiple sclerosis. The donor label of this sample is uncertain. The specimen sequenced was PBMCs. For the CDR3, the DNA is TGCGCCAGCAGCACCTGGGGCCCCAATGAGCAGTTCTTC. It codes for CASSTWGPNEQFF.